These 27 T cell receptor beta chains came from one sample sequenced in a study of T cells in Graves' hyperthyroidism and ophthalmopathy. TCR beta CDR3 region amplification was performed from RNA transcripts. Researchers ran a first-round RT-PCR on the TCR CDR3 using the HTBI primer set. One entry per CDR3 protein results from TCRdb running MiXCR on the multiplex PCR reads. There are about 98,000 distinct CDR3 sequences in the sample; approximately 42% occur only once, and roughly 10% lies in the top ten. Sequences were obtained from peripheral blood or thyroid tissue (not recorded which). All receptors derive from a woman aged 25-40 years with Graves' hyperthyroidism.

The chain combines TRBV13 with TRBJ2-5, with TRBD2 identical over 11 bases. Germline V gene lookup returns CDR1 PRHDT and CDR2 FYEKMQ (reference sequence). The CDR3 runs to 15 residues. Germline trimming cut 2 bases from V and 4 bases from J; bases unmatched to any gene: 3. The CDR3 protein is CASSLPGTSGETQYF. CDR3 DNA sequence: TGTGCCAGCAGCTTACCCGGGACTAGCGGAGAGACCCAGTACTTC.

On this clonotype: Likely a read error: the CDR3 ends without its conserved phenylalanine or tryptophan. The DNA is omitted, as the CDR3 cannot be located on it reliably, and the CDR3 follows TCRdb's listing. The CDR3: CASSLTPQETQYL. The V call is TRBV7-9, the J call TRBJ2-5. The CDR3 has 13 residues if both end residues are counted. Germline CDR1 SEHNR, CDR2 FQNEAQ (reference sequence).

The chain employs TRBV15 and TRBJ2-7, with TRBD2 matching over 8 bases. The CDR3 is 16 residues long. Losses at the gene ends were 5 bases for V and 2 bases for J; bases not matched to a gene: 11. Germline CDR1 and CDR2: LNHNV and YYDKDF (reference sequence). The DNA for the CDR3 is TGTGCCACCAGCCCCTCGGGGGGGGTGCGCACCTACGAGCAGTACTTC. Protein: CATSPSGGVRTYEQYF. Using reference TRBV15 and TRBJ2-7 for the parts outside the CDR3, the full variable domain is DAMVIQNPRYQVTQFGKPVTLSCSQTLNHNVMYWYQQKSSQAPKLLFHYYDKDFNNEADTPDNFQSRRPNTSFCFLDIRSPGLGDTAMYLCATSPSGGVRTYEQYFGPGTRLTVT.

In its sample, this clonotype was seen once. This rearrangement joins TRBV28 to TRBJ2-7; D is uncertain. Germline V lookup: CDR1 MDHEN, CDR2 SYDVKM. This CDR3 has 12 amino acids. V lost 4 bases and J 3 bases, leaving 7 bases between the germline ends. The CDR3 DNA sequence: TGTGCCAGCAGTTCAGACAACTACGAGCAGTACTTC. Translating it yields CASSSDNYEQYF.

The V and J genes are TRBV18 and TRBJ1-6, with D tentatively TRBD1 (6 bases). The CDR3 runs 15 residues. V was cut by 3 bases and J by 7 bases, with 13 bases left in between. Per germline, CDR1 KGHSH and CDR2 LQKENI. For the CDR3, the DNA is TGTGCCAGCTCACCGGGACAAGTTCGGAATTCACCCCTCCACTTT. Translating gives CASSPGQVRNSPLHF. Full variable domain (remainder filled in from reference TRBV18 and TRBJ1-6): NAGVMQNPRHLVRRRGQEARLRCSPMKGHSHVYWYRQLPEEGLKFMVYLQKENIIDESGMPKERFSAEFPKEGPSILRIQQVVRGDSAAYFCASSPGQVRNSPLHFGNGTRLTVT.

The chain is built from TRBV2 and TRBJ2-7, with TRBD2 matching over 7 bases. The V segment lost 6 bases and the J segment 4 bases; nucleotides outside the gene matches: 9. This CDR3 contains 14 residues. From germline, CDR1 is SNHLY and CDR2 FYNNEI. CDR3 sequence reads: CASSPGGSIYEQYF. The CDR3 DNA reads as TGTGCCAGCAGCCCGGGGGGTAGTATATACGAGCAGTACTTC.

This clonotype was found many times. The CDR3 region is CASSFGTGGSPLHF. The CDR3, as DNA: TGTGCCAGCAGTTTTGGGACAGGCGGTTCACCCCTCCACTTT. This chain connects TRBV27 to TRBJ1-6; 8 bases line up with TRBD1. With V trimmed by 3 bases and J by 9 bases, 4 bases remained unmatched. CDR1 is MNHEY, CDR2 SMNVEV, per germline (reference sequence). The CDR3 covers 14 residues.

In regard to this clonotype: Being one base from a much bigger clone, this may be a read error. The chain has TRBV27 and TRBJ1-6; D is possibly TRBD1 (5 bases). Trimming stripped 1 base from V and 6 bases from J, with 13 bases between. Per germline, CDR1 MNHEY and CDR2 SMNVEV (reference sequence). This CDR3 spans 16 amino acids. The CDR3 region has the DNA TGTGCCAGCAGTTTATTGGCGACAGAGGGTAATTCACCCCTCCACTTT. It encodes CASSLLATEGNSPLHF.

The V gene is TRBV28, the J gene TRBJ2-7; D uncertain. The CDR3 is 12 amino acids. Trimming took 8 bases from V and 6 from J, leaving 14 bases between them. CDR1 MDHEN and CDR2 SYDVKM come from the germline V gene. CDR3 bases: TGTGCCAGCGGCCGTTTAGCTCGCGAGCAGTACTTC. Residues: CASGRLAREQYF.

Ten or more counts support this clonotype. A much larger clone differs from this one at a single base, so this may be a read error. The chain joins TRBV12-3 or TRBV12-4 to TRBJ1-1; D remains unclear. CDR3 length: 14 residues. The CDR3 coding sequence is TGTGCCGGCAGTGCATTGACGGGGAACACTGAAGCTTTCTTT. Translation: CAGSALTGNTEAFF.

The chain employs TRBV20-1 and TRBJ2-5, with 11 bases fitting TRBD2. This CDR3 is 15 amino acids long. CDR1 is DFQATT, CDR2 SNEGSKA, per germline (reference sequence). J lost 2 bases, V lost 0 bases, and 2 bases had no gene match. Here the CDR3 reads CSARDWTSGQETQYF. The CDR3 DNA is TGCAGTGCTAGAGATTGGACTAGCGGGCAAGAGACCCAGTACTTC.

The rearrangement links TRBV7-3 to TRBJ2-2; no firm D call. Germline V gene sequence: CDR1 SGHTA, CDR2 FQGTGA. This CDR3 has 15 amino acids. V was shortened by 11 bases and J by 6 bases, with 22 bases between the two germline ends. CDR3 loop: CAWSAADGRPGELFF. DNA for the CDR3: TGTGCCTGGAGTGCGGCAGACGGTCGCCCCGGGGAGCTGTTTTTT.

This clonotype was picked up many times. The chain employs TRBV12-3 or TRBV12-4 and TRBJ1-5; unclear D gene. V was clipped by 4 bases and J by 5 bases, with 12 bases between them. The CDR3 sequence is 14 residues long. Here the CDR3 DNA reads TGTGCCAGCAGTTATTCCACTCGTGATCAGCCCCAGCATTTT. It translates to CASSYSTRDQPQHF.

The V gene is TRBV7-9, the J gene TRBJ1-4, with 8 bases matching TRBD1. Germline assignment: CDR1 SEHNR and CDR2 FQNEAQ (reference sequence). This CDR3 is built from 15 residues. With 6 bases clipped from V and 8 bases from J, the junction kept 11 bases outside the gene matches. CDR3 region: CASSSTGTGGEKLFF. CDR3 DNA sequence: TGTGCCAGCAGTTCGACCGGGACAGGCGGAGAAAAACTGTTTTTT.

The J gene is TRBJ1-5, the V gene TRBV2; perhaps TRBD1 as D (6 bases). CDR1 SNHLY and CDR2 FYNNEI come from the germline V gene. CDR3 length equals 13 residues. Trimming shortened V by 2 bases and J by 9 bases, and 11 bases separated the two germline ends. This CDR3 reads CASSEQGNRPQHF. The DNA for the CDR3 is TGTGCCAGCAGTGAACAGGGGAATAGGCCCCAGCATTTT.

This clonotype was seen repeatedly, ten times or more. The rearrangement uses TRBV5-6 and TRBJ2-7; 10 bases agree with TRBD1. Losses at the gene ends were 5 bases for V and 2 bases for J; bases not matched to a gene: 10. This CDR3 region has 16 residues. Germline V gene data show CDR1 as SGHDT and CDR2 as YYEEEE. The CDR3 sequence: CASSRYRDRGAYEQYF. The CDR3, as DNA: TGTGCCAGCAGTCGTTACCGGGACAGGGGAGCCTACGAGCAGTACTTC.

In regard to this clonotype: One end of the junction does not line up with germline, which may come from a read error. In DNA form, the CDR3 reads TGTGCCAGCAGCCGGCTTTTGGGGGGCCGAACTGGAGCTTTCTTT. Its protein product is CASSRLLGGRTGAFF. The chain is built from TRBV7-9 and TRBJ1-1; the D gene is possibly TRBD1 (6 bases). The CDR3 consists of 15 residues. Looked up from germline, CDR1 is SEHNR and CDR2 is FQNEAQ (reference sequence).

This clonotype was seen ten or more times. The V call is TRBV7-9, the J call TRBJ1-1; D is possibly TRBD1 (5 bases). The CDR3 consists of 13 residues. Trimming took off 4 bases at V and 4 bases at J, with 10 bases between the two ends. Germline V CDR1 and CDR2: SEHNR, FQNEAQ (reference sequence). This chain's CDR3 is CASSYRQTTEAFF. CDR3 bases: TGTGCCAGCAGCTACCGACAGACCACTGAAGCTTTCTTT.

This clonotype was observed at least ten times. The chain employs TRBV7-8 and TRBJ2-3; no firm D call. Germline V gives CDR1 SGHVS, CDR2 FQNEAQ. The CDR3 length is 12 residues. Trimming removed 5 bases from V and 5 bases from J, with 8 bases in between. CDR3 DNA sequence: TGTGCCAGCAGCCATCGATTAGATACGCAGTATTTT. As protein: CASSHRLDTQYF.

Comment on this clonotype: This sequence may be a read error, since a much larger clone differs from it by one base. Lacking the conserved final phenylalanine or tryptophan, this CDR3 likely reflects a read error. The J gene is TRBJ1-1, the V gene TRBV6-1; 7 nucleotides line up with TRBD1. V lost 10 bases to trimming and J lost 8 bases; unmatched junction nucleotides: 13. The CDR3 extends over 13 amino acids. CDR1 is MNHNS, CDR2 SASEGT, per germline. The CDR3, as DNA: TGTGCCACCACAAGGGACAGCCAAGAGGAAGCTTTCCTT. Translation: CATTRDSQEEAFL.

Concerning this clonotype: A read error may produce the germline difference seen at one junction end. V and J are TRBV24-1 and TRBJ2-1; 10 bases fit TRBD2. The CDR3 spans 15 residues. The germline gives CDR1 KGHDR, CDR2 SFDVKD. CDR3 sequence reads: CATSESGLAEDEQSF. CDR3 nucleotides: TGTGCCACCAGTGAGTCTGGACTAGCGGAGGATGAGCAGTCCTTC.

The V call is TRBV5-1, the J call TRBJ2-7; 9 nucleotides match TRBD1. From germline, CDR1 is SGHRS and CDR2 YFSETQ. This CDR3 has 15 amino acids. V shed 5 bases, J shed 2 bases, and the junction held 8 bases outside the gene matches. The CDR3 loop is CASSDPGTGPYEQYF. The CDR3 DNA reads TGCGCCAGCAGTGACCCAGGGACAGGGCCCTACGAGCAGTACTTC. The complete variable domain, with remaining parts taken from reference TRBV5-1 and TRBJ2-7, reads KAGVTQTPRYLIKTRGQQVTLSCSPISGHRSVSWYQQTPGQGLQFLFEYFSETQRNKGNFPGRFSGRQFSNSRSEMNVSTLELGDSALYLCASSDPGTGPYEQYFGPGTRLTVT.

V usage is TRBV15 and J usage is TRBJ2-5; the D is unclear. The CDR3 consists of 15 residues. Germline-derived CDR1 and CDR2 are LNHNV and YYDKDF (reference sequence). Trimming took 1 base from V and 5 from J, leaving 14 bases between them. CDR3 sequence reads: CATSRASSSVETQYF. The CDR3 nucleotides are TGTGCCACCAGCAGAGCCAGCAGTTCGGTGGAGACCCAGTACTTC.

The chain carries TRBV20-1 and TRBJ2-7, with 10 bases identical to TRBD2. From germline, CDR1 is DFQATT and CDR2 SNEGSKA (reference sequence). V trimming: 3 bases; J trimming: 12 bases; junction bases outside the gene matches: 8. This CDR3 has 12 amino acids. In nucleotides, the CDR3 is TGCAGTGCTAGTTTGGCTAGCGGGAGACCGTACTTC. Its protein is CSASLASGRPYF.

The genes are TRBV6-6 and TRBJ1-5; TRBD1 matches at 9 bases. The length of the CDR3 is 15 residues. V shed 9 bases, J shed 4 bases, and the junction held 10 bases outside the gene matches. Germline-derived CDR1 and CDR2 are MNHNY and SVGAGI (reference sequence). The CDR3: CASSSGTGNNQPQHF. For the CDR3, the DNA is TGTGCCAGTTCATCCGGGACAGGGAATAATCAGCCCCAGCATTTT.

The table lists this clonotype with many counts. This chain links TRBV7-2 with TRBJ2-7; unclear D gene. V was pared by 2 bases and J by 8 bases, with 7 bases between. The CDR3 length is 11 residues. Per the germline V gene, CDR1 is SGHTA and CDR2 is FQGNSA. In DNA, the CDR3 is TGTGCCAGCAGCTTATCGGTTCAGCAGTACTTC. It is translated as CASSLSVQQYF.

V usage is TRBV29-1 and J usage is TRBJ2-2, with D perhaps matching TRBD1 or TRBD2 (6 bases each). The germline gives CDR1 SQVTM, CDR2 ANQGSEA. The ends were cut back, 5 bases at V and 6 bases at J, with 16 bases in the middle. The CDR3 runs to 14 residues. The CDR3 protein is CSVIYPGAAGELFF. CDR3 nucleotide sequence: TGCAGCGTTATCTATCCGGGGGCGGCCGGGGAGCTGTTTTTT.